This T cell receptor beta chain was sequenced for a study of Tregs in tolerant kidney transplant recipients. Data came from immunoSEQ multiplex PCR; TCRdb stores just in-frame clones and leaves some out. The table lists 50,000 or so clones. The CDR3 length is 13 residues. Germline trimming cut 3 bases from V and 2 bases from J; bases unmatched to any gene: 0. Germline CDR1 reads KGHSH; CDR2 reads LQKENI. Points on this clone: The CDR3 end is not reached by the read, which stops 3 residues before it; the germline J gene fills it in.

The sequences come from CD4+ T cells from blood, collected before the transplant. This TCR was sampled from a human donor who received a combined kidney and bone marrow transplant. The J gene is TRBJ2-5, the V gene TRBV18, with TRBD1 matching over 7 bases. The CDR3 loop is CASSPGQQETQYF. CDR3 DNA (partial): TGTGCCAGCTCACCGGGACAGCAAGAGACC.